This T cell receptor (beta chain) is drawn from a study of T cells in Graves' hyperthyroidism and ophthalmopathy. Cells are PBMCs isolated from 10 ml of fresh blood. Trimming left V 7 bases short and J 6 bases short, with 10 bases between. The germline CDR1 and CDR2 sequences are LNHDA and SQIVND (reference sequence). The CDR3 sequence is 12 residues long. This clonotype was seen ten or more times. Amplified regions were TCR beta CDR3 sequences from RNA transcripts. The HTBI primer set drove a first-round RT-PCR of the TCR CDR3. TCRdb re-called the multiplex PCR reads with MiXCR, one entry per CDR3 protein. In the table there are about 260,000 distinct CDR3 sequences, about 16% of which are singletons.

The receptor comes from a woman younger than 30 with Graves' ophthalmopathy. The rearrangement links TRBV19 to TRBJ1-5, with D perhaps matching TRBD1 (5 bases). The source material was blood. CDR3 loop: CASTGDGQPQHF. Here the CDR3 DNA reads TGTGCCAGTACCGGGGACGGTCAGCCCCAGCATTTT.